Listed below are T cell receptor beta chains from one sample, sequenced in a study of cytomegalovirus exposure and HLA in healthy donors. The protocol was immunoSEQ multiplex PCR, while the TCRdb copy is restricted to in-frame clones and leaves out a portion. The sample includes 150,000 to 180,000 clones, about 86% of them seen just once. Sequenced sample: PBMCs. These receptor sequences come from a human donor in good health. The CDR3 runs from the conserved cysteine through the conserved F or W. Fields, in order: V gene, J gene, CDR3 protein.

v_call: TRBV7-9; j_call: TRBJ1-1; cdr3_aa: CASSSSHEAFF
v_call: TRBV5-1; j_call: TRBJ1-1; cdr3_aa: CASSSEGGNTEAFF
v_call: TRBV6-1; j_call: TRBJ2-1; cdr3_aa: CASSEMSWWGLAGERPFYNEQFF
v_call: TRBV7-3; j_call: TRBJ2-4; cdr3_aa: CASSLSPARGGKNIQYF
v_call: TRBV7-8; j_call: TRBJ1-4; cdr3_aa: CASSLWGVDEKLFF
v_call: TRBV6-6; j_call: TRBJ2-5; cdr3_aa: CASSYSNSPLRETQYF
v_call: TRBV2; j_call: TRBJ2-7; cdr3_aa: CASSEGRTVEKQYF
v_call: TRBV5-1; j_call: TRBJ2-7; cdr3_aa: CASSLAGRGTPYEQYF
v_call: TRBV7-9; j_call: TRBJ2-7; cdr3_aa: CASSLGTSGRFDEQYF
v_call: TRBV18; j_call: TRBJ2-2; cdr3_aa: CASSPTGLQNTGELFF
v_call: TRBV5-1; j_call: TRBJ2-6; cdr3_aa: CASSLLRQGSSGANVLTF
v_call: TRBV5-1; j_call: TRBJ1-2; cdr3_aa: CASSQLTDSNYGYTF
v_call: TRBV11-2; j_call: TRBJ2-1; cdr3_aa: CASSLDHSSGGLFNEQFF
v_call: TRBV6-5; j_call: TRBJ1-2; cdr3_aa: CASTRGQPYGYTF
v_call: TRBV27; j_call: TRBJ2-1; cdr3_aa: CASSFFSLAGTRFHHYNEQFF
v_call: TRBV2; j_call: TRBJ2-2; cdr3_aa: CASRRDWTGFAGELFF
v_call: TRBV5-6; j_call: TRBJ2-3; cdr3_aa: CASSQIGQGTDTQYF